This TCR beta chain was obtained from a study of identical twins. In every case, the donor was a healthy Caucasian. On this clonotype itself: Antigen specificity is unknown.

Overall study findings and caveats: Not following the same donors, the study drew its conclusions from cross-sectional statistical analysis. Zero-insertion findings could be partly confounded by invariant cells (MAIT and iNKT cells).

Template switching (which added a universal primer site) was used, and cDNA carried unique molecular identifiers. Each CDR3 protein gets one entry after TCRdb re-called the 5' RACE reads with MiXCR. The sample shows 700,000 or so distinct CDR3 sequences, under 9% of them seen only once. The V end was cut by 3 bases, the J end by 4 bases, with 10 bases between. Per germline, CDR1 SNHLY and CDR2 FYNNEI. The CDR3 extends over 14 amino acids. These records were also assigned to another study, of yellow fever vaccine responses in identical twins.

The genes are TRBV2 and TRBJ1-5, with D uncertain. What was sequenced was PBMCs. The clonotype comes from a woman between 18 and 29 years old in good health. CDR3 sequence reads: CASSDYTFNQPQHF. The DNA of the CDR3 is TGTGCCAGCAGTGATTACACTTTTAATCAGCCCCAGCATTTT.